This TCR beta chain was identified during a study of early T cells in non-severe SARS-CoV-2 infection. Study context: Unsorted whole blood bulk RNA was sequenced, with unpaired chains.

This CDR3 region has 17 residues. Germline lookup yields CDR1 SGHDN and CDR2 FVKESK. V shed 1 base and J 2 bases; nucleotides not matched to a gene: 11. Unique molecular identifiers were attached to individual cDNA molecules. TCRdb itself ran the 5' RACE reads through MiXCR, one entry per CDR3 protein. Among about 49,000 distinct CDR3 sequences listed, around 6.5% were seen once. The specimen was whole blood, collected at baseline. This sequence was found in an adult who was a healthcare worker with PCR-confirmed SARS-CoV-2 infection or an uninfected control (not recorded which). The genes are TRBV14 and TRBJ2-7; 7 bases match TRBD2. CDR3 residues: CASSQGWVSRGAYEQYF. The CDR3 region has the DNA TGTGCCAGCAGCCAAGGGTGGGTCTCCCGGGGGGCCTACGAGCAGTACTTC.